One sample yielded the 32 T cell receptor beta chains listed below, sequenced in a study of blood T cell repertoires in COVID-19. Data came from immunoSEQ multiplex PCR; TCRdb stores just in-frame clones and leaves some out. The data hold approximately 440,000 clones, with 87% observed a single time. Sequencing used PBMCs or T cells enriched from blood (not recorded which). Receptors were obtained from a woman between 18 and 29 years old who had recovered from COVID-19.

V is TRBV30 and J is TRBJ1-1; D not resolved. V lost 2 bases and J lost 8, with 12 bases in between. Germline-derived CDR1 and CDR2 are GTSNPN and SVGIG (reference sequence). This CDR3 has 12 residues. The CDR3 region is CAWSPLYEEAFF. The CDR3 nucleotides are TGTGCCTGGAGTCCCCTGTACGAGGAAGCTTTCTTT.

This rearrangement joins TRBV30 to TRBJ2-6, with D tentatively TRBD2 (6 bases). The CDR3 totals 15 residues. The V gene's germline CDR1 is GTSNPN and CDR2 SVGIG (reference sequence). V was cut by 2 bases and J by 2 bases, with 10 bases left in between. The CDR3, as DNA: TGTGCCTGGAGTAGGGGAGGACCTGGGGCCAACGTCCTGACTTTC. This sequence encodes CAWSRGGPGANVLTF.

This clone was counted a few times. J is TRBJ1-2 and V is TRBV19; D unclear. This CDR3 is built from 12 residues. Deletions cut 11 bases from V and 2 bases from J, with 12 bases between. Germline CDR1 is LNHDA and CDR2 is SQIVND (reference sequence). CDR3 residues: CAGSFGNYGYTF. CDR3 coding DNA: TGTGCCGGGAGCTTTGGCAACTATGGCTACACCTTC.

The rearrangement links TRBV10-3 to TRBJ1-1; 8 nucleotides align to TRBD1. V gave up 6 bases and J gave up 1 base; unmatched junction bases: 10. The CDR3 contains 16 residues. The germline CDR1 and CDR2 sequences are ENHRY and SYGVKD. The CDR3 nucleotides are TGTGCCATCAGCCAGGGGGCACGGGTAAGGAACACTGAAGCTTTCTTT. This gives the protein CAISQGARVRNTEAFF.

The CDR3 is CASSSRDRSGEQFF. The CDR3 bases are TGTGCCAGCTCCTCTCGGGACAGATCCGGTGAGCAGTTCTTC. The chain couples TRBV18 to TRBJ2-1; 7 bases line up with TRBD1. V lost 6 bases and J lost 9; bases outside the gene matches: 11. Germline V lookup: CDR1 KGHSH, CDR2 LQKENI. The CDR3 extends over 14 amino acids.

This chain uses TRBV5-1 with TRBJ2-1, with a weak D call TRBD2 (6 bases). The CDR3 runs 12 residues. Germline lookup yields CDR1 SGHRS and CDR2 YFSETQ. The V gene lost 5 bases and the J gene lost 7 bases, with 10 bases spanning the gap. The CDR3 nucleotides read TGCGCCAGCAGTTTAGCGGCTAATGAGCAGTTCTTC. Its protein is CASSLAANEQFF.

The chain's CDR3 is CASSEQGAKDYGYTF. The CDR3 coding sequence is TGTGCCAGCAGTGAGCAAGGGGCGAAGGACTATGGCTACACCTTC. The chain links TRBV2 to TRBJ1-2; weak D call: TRBD1 (5 bases). Germline V lookup: CDR1 SNHLY, CDR2 FYNNEI. The germline V and J ends were trimmed by 3 bases and 3 bases, with 14 bases remaining between them. This CDR3 has 15 amino acids.

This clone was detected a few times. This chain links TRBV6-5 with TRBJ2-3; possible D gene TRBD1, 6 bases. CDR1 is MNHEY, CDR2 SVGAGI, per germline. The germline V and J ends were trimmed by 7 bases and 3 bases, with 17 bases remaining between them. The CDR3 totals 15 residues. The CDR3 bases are TGTGCCAGCAACCCTACAGGGTTGGGGACAGATACGCAGTATTTT. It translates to CASNPTGLGTDTQYF.

CDR3 amino acids: CASSSSRGTDTQYF. As DNA, the CDR3 is TGTGCCAGCAGCTCCTCGCGGGGCACAGATACGCAGTATTTT. The chain links TRBV11-2 to TRBJ2-3, with D possibly being TRBD2 (5 bases). Germline values: CDR1 SGHAT, CDR2 FQNNGV. This CDR3 has 14 residues. V lost 4 bases, J lost 1 base, and 9 bases lay in between.

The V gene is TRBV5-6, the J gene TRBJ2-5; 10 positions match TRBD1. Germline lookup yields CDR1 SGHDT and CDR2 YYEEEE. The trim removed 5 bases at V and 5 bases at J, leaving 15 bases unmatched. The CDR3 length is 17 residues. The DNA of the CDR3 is TGTGCCAGCAGGCCCGGGACAGGGGTCCGCAAGGGGGAGACCCAGTACTTC. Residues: CASRPGTGVRKGETQYF.

The CDR3 protein is CATDGDRGGQSTDTQYF. The DNA of the CDR3 is TGTGCCACGGACGGAGATAGAGGAGGACAGAGCACAGATACGCAGTATTTT. V and J are TRBV7-9 and TRBJ2-3; D possibly corresponds to TRBD1 (6 bases). This CDR3 has 17 amino acids. Germline V lookup: CDR1 SEHNR, CDR2 FQNEAQ (reference sequence). The V gene lost 10 bases and the J gene lost 0 bases, with 23 bases spanning the gap.

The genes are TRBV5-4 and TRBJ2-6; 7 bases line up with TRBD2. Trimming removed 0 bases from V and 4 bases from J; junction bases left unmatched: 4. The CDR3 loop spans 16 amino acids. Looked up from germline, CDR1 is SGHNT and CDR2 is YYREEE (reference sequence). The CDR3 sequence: CASSLGGLSGANVLTF. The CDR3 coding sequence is TGTGCCAGCAGCTTGGGGGGACTATCCGGGGCCAACGTCCTGACTTTC.

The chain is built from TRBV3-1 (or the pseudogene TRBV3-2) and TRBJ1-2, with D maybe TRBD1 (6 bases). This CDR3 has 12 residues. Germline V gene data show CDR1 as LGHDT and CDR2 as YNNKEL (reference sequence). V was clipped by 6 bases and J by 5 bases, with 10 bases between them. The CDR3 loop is CASSQGWYGYTF. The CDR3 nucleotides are TGTGCCAGCAGTCAGGGGTGGTATGGCTACACCTTC.

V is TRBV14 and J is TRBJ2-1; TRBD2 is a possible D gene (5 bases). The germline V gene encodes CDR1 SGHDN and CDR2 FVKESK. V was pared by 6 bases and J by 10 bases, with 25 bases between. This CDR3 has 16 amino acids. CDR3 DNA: TGTGCCAGCAGTCGTAAGCGCGAGAGGATCAGCGGCGAGCAGTTCTTC. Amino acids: CASSRKRERISGEQFF.

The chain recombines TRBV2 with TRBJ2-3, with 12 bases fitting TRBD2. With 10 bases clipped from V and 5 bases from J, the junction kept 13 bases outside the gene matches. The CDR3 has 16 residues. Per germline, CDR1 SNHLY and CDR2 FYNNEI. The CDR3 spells CATQAGLAGREDTQYF. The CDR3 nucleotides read TGTGCCACCCAAGCAGGACTAGCGGGGCGGGAAGATACGCAGTATTTT.

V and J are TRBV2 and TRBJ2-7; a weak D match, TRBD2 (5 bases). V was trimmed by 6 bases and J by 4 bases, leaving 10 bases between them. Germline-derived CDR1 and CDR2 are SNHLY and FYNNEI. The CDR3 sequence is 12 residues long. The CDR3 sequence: CASRLELYEQYF. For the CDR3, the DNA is TGTGCCAGCAGACTAGAGCTATACGAGCAGTACTTC.

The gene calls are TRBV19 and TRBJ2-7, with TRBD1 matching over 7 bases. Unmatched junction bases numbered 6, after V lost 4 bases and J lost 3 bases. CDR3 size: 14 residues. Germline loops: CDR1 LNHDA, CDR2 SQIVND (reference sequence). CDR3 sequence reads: CASSNLDRVYEQYF. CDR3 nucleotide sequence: TGTGCCAGTAGTAATCTCGACAGGGTCTACGAGCAGTACTTC.

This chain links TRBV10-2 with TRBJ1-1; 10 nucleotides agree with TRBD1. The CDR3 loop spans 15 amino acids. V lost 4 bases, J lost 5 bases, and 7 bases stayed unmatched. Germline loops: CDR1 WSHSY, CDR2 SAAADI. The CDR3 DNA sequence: TGCGCCAGCAGTGCCCCGGGACAGGGGTTAACTGAAGCTTTCTTT. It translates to CASSAPGQGLTEAFF.

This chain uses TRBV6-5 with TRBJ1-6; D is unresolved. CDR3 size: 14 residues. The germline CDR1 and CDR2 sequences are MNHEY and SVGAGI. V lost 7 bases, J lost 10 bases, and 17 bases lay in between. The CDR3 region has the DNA TGTGCCAGCAATATCCGGGGATCCAAATCACCCCTCCACTTT. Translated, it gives CASNIRGSKSPLHF.

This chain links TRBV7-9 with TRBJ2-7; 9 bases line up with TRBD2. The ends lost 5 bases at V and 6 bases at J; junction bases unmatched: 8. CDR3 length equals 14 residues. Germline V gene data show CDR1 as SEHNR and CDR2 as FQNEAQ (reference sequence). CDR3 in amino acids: CASSPLGLAGEQYF. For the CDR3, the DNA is TGTGCCAGCAGCCCCCTGGGACTAGCCGGCGAGCAGTACTTC. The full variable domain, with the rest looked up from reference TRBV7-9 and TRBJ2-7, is DTGVSQNPRHKITKRGQNVTFRCDPISEHNRLYWYRQTLGQGPEFLTYFQNEAQLEKSRLLSDRFSAERPKGSFSTLEIQRTEQGDSAMYLCASSPLGLAGEQYFGPGTRLTVT.

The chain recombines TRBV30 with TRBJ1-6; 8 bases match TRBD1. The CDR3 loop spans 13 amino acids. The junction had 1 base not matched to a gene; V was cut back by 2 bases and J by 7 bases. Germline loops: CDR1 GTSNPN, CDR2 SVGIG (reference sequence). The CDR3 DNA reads TGTGCCTGGAGTCAGGGGGCAAATTCACCCCTCCACTTT. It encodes CAWSQGANSPLHF.

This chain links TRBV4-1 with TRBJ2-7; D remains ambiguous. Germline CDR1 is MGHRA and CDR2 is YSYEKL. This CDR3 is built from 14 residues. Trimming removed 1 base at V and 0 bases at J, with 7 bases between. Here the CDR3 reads CASSQGSSSYEQYF. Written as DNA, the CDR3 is TGCGCCAGCAGCCAAGGCTCCAGCTCCTACGAGCAGTACTTC.

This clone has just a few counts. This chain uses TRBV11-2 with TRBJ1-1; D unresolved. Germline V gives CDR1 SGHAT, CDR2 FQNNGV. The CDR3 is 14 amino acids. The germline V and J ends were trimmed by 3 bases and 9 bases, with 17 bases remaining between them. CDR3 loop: CASSFGRTGYQAFF. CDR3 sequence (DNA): TGTGCCAGCAGCTTTGGGAGGACTGGTTATCAAGCTTTCTTT. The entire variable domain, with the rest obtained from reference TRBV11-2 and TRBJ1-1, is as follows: EAGVAQSPRYKIIEKRQSVAFWCNPISGHATLYWYQQILGQGPKLLIQFQNNGVVDDSQLPKDRFSAERLKGVDSTLKIQPAKLEDSAVYLCASSFGRTGYQAFFGQGTRLTVV.

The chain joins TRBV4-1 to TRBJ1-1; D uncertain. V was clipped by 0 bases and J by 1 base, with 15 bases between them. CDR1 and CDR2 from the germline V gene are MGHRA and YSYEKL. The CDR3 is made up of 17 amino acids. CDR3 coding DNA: TGCGCCAGCAGCCAAGAAGGGCTCCGGCGGGGGAACACTGAAGCTTTCTTT. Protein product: CASSQEGLRRGNTEAFF.

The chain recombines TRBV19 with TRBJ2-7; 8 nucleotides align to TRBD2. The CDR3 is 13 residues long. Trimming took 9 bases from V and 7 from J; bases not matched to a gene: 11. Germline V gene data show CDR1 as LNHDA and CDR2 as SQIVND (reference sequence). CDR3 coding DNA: TGTGCCAGCGCCCCGCGGGGGGCTCAAGAGCAGTACTTC. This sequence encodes CASAPRGAQEQYF.

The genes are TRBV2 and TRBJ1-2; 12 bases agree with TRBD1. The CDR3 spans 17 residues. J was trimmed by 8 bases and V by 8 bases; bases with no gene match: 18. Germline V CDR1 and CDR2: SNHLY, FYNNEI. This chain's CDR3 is CASSDPGTGGLRKGYTF. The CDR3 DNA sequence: TGTGCCAGCTCTGACCCGGGGACAGGGGGCCTACGGAAGGGCTACACCTTC.

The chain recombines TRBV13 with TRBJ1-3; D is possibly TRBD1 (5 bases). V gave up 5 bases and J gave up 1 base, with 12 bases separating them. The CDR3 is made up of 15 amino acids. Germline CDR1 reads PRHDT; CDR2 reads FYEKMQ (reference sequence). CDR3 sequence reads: CASSLSGGSGNTIYF. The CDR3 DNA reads TGTGCCAGCAGCCTTTCGGGGGGTTCTGGAAACACCATATATTTT.

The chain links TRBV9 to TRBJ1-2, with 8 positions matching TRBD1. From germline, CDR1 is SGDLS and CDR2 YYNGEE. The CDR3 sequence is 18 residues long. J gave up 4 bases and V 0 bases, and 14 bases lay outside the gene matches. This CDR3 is CASSVASAGGTVFYGYTF. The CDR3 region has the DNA TGTGCCAGCAGCGTAGCTTCGGCAGGGGGCACCGTTTTCTATGGCTACACCTTC. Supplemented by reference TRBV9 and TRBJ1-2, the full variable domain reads DSGVTQTPKHLITATGQRVTLRCSPRSGDLSVYWYQQSLDQGLQFLIQYYNGEERAKGNILERFSAQQFPDLHSELNLSSLELGDSALYFCASSVASAGGTVFYGYTFGSGTRLTVV.

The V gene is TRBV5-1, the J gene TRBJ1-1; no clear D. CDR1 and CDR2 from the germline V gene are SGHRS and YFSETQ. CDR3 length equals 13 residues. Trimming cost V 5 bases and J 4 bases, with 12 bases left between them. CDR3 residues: CASRAGMSTEAFF. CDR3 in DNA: TGCGCCAGCAGGGCAGGAATGAGCACTGAAGCTTTCTTT.

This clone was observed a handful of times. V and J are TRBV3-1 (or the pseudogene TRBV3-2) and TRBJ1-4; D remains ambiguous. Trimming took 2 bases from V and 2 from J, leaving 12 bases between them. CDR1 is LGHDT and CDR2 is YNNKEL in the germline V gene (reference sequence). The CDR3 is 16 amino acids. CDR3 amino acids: CASSQYGDSTNEKLFF. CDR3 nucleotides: TGTGCCAGCAGCCAATACGGGGATAGCACTAATGAAAAACTGTTTTTT.

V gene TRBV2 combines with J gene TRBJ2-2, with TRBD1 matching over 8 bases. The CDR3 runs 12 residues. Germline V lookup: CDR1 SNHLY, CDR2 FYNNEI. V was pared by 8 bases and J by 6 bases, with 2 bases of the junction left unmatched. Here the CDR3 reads CASGQGAGELFF. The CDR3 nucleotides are TGTGCCAGCGGACAGGGTGCCGGGGAGCTGTTTTTT. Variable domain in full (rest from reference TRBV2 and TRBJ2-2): EPEVTQTPSHQVTQMGQEVILRCVPISNHLYFYWYRQILGQKVEFLVSFYNNEISEKSEIFDDQFSVERPDGSNFTLKIRSTKLEDSAMYFCASGQGAGELFFGEGSRLTVL.

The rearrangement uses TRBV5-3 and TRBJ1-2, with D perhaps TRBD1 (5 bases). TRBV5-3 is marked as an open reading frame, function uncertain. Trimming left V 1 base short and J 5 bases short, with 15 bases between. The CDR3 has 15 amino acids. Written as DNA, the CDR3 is TGTGCCAGAAGCTTGTGGGTAGGGGCCACATATGGCTACACCTTC. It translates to CARSLWVGATYGYTF.